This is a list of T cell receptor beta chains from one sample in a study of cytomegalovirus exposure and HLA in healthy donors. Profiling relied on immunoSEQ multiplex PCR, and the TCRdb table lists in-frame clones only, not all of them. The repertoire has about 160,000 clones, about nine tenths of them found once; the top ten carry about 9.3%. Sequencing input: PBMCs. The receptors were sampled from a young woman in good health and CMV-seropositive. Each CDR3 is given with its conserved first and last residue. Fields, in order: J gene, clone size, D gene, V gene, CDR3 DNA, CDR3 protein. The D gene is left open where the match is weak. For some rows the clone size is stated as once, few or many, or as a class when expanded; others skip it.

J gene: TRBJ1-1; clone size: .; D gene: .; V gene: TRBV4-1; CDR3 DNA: TGCGCCAGCAGCGAGGGGGGGGTGACCACTGAAGCTTTCTTT; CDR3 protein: CASSEGGVTTEAFF
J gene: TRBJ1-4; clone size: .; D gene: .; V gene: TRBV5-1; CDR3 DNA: TGCGCCAGCAGCTTTGGGGGCGCGGATGAAAAACTGTTTTTT; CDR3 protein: CASSFGGADEKLFF
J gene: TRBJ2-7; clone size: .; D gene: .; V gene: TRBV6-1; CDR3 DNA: TGTGCCAGCACCCCCCAAATCGGGAGTTCGTACGAGCAGTACTTC; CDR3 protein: CASTPQIGSSYEQYF
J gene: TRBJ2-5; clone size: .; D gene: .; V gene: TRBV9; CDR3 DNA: TGTGCCAGCAGCGTATACGGAGAGACCCAGTACTTC; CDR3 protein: CASSVYGETQYF
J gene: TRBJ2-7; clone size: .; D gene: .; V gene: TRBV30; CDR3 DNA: TGTGCCTGGAGTGTTATATTGGTACTAGACAGGCGCTCCTACGAGCAGTACTTC; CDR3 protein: CAWSVILVLDRRSYEQYF
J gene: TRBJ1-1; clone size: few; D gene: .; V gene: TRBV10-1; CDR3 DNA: TGCGCCAGCAGTGAGCCGGACACTGAAGCTTTCTTT; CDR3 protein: CASSEPDTEAFF
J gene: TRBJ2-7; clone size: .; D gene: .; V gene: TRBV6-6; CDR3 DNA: TGTGCCAGCAGCCTCCTATCTACAGGGAGCGTCGACGAGCAGTACTTC; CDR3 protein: CASSLLSTGSVDEQYF
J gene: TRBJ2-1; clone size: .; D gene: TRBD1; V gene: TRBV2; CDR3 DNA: TGTGCCAGCAGAGACCGAGGGGGCTCATCCTACAATGAGCAGTTCTTC; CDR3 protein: CASRDRGGSSYNEQFF
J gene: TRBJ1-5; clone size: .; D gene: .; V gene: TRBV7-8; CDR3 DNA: TGTGCCAGCAGTAAAAACTTGAGGAATCAGCCCCAGCATTTT; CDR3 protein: CASSKNLRNQPQHF
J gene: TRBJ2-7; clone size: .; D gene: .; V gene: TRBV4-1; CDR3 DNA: TGCGCCAGCAGCCAAGCGGGGGGCGCCTCCTACGAGCAGTACTTC; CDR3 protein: CASSQAGGASYEQYF
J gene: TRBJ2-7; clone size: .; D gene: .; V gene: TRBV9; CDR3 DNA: TGTGCCAGCAGCGCCACGGAAGGCGGTACCTACGAGCAGTACTTC; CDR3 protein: CASSATEGGTYEQYF
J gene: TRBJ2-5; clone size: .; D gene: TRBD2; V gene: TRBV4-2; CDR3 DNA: TGTGCCAGCAGCCTGGGGGTACTAGCGGGAGAAGAGACCCAGTACTTC; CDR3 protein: CASSLGVLAGEETQYF
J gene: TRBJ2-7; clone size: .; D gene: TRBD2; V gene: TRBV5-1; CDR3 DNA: TGCGCCAGCAACAGACTAGCGGGAGGCGGGGAGCAGTACTTC; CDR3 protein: CASNRLAGGGEQYF
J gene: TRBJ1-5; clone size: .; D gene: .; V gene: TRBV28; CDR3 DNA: TGTGCCAGCAGTTCGCTACCCTGGGCAGGTCTAAATCAGCCCCAGCATTTT; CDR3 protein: CASSSLPWAGLNQPQHF
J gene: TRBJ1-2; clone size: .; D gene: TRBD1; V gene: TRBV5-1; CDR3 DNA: TGCGCCAGCAGCTCCCCGGACGGGACAGGGGTTCCGTCCTTCTATGGCTACACCTTC; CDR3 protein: CASSSPDGTGVPSFYGYTF
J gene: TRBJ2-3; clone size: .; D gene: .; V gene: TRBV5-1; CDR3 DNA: TGCGCCAGCAGCTTGTTGGCGGGGGCGCGGTCGGATACGCAGTATTTT; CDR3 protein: CASSLLAGARSDTQYF
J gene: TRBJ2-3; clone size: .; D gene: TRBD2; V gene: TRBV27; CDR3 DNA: TGTGCCAGCAGTCTAAGACTAGCGGGAGGCCCAGATACGCAGTATTTT; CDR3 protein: CASSLRLAGGPDTQYF
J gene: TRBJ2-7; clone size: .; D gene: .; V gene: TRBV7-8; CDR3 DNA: TGTGCCAGCAGCTACGGAACAGGCACCTCCTACGAGCAGTACTTC; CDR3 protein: CASSYGTGTSYEQYF
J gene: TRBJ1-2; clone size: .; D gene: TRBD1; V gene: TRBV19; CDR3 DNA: TGTGCCAGTAGTATCATTGCCAAGACAGGGAGAGGCTACACCTTC; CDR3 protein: CASSIIAKTGRGYTF
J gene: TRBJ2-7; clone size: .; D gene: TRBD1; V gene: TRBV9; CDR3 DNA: TGTGCCAGCAGCGTCTCCACCGGGACAGTACCCTACGAGCAGTACTTC; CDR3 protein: CASSVSTGTVPYEQYF
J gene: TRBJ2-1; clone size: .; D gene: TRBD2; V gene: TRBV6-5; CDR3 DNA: TGTGCCAGCAGTTACGGACTAGCGGGCTCCTACAATGAGCAGTTCTTC; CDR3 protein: CASSYGLAGSYNEQFF
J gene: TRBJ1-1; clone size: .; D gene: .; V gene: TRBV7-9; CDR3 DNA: TGTGCCAGCAGCTTCTGGGCTACGGCAGGGAGGATTGAAGCTTTCTTT; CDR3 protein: CASSFWATAGRIEAFF
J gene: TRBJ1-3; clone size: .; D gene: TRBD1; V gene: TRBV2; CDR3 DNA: TGTGCCAGCAGGACGACAGGGGACGGAAACACCATATATTTT; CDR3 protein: CASRTTGDGNTIYF
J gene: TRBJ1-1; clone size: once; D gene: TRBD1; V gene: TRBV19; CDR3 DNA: TGTGCCAGTAGTGGGGGAGCTGGGGGGACAGGCCCGGCTTTCTTT; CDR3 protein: CASSGGAGGTGPAFF
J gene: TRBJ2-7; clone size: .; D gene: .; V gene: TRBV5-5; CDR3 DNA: TGTGCCAGCAGCTTTACAGAATTTCACTACGAGCAGTACTTC; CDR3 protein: CASSFTEFHYEQYF
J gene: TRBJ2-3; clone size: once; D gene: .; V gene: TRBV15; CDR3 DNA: TGTGCCACCAGCAGAGTGCGGGCTAGTAACCGAGATACGCAGTATTTT; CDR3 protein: CATSRVRASNRDTQYF
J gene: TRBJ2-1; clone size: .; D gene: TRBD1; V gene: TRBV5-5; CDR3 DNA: TGTGCCAGCAGCTGGATGGGACAGGGCTCCTACAATGAGCAGTTCTTC; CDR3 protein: CASSWMGQGSYNEQFF
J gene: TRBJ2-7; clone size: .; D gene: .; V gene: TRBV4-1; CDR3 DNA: TGCGCCAGCAGCCATATTCACGGGACTCCCGAGCAGTACTTC; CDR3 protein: CASSHIHGTPEQYF
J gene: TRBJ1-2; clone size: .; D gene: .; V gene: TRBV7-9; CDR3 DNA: TGTGCCAGCAGCTTAGTCTCCAACAACAGGGTGGGCTATGGCTACACCTTC; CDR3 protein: CASSLVSNNRVGYGYTF